Listed here are 5 T cell receptor beta chains from one sample, sequenced in a study of PD-1 blockade in classical Hodgkin lymphoma (dated by TCRdb to about 2020). In the paper's terms, the time point label means: cycle 1 day 1 (C1D1), immediately before nivolumab initiation. Every trial patient had relapsed following autologous stem cell transplantation, and prior brentuximab vedotin exposure was what differed among cohorts A, B and C. Libraries were built with the immunoSEQ multiplex PCR assay. As stored in TCRdb, this immuneACCESS dataset retains in-frame rearrangements with V and J assigned. A fraction of the clones does not appear; measured against another copy, unresolved V genes explain less than half of the discrepancy, and the remainder lacks a known reason. Recorded for this sample are around 21,000 clones; 70% to 85% of them occurred a single time. Roughly a fifth of the sample rests with the top ten.

The sequenced sample was peripheral blood mononuclear cells (PBMCs), obtained at baseline. The receptor source for this set is a human donor with classical Hodgkin lymphoma.

V is TRBV29-1 and J is TRBJ1-3; no definite D call. Germline loops: CDR1 SQVTM, CDR2 ANQGSEA. V shed 4 bases and J shed 0 bases, with 13 bases lying between them. CDR3 length equals 15 residues. Here the CDR3 DNA reads TGCAGCGTTGTACTCGACGGAAGCTCTGGAAACACCATATATTTT. Residues: CSVVLDGSSGNTIYF.

This clone was seen once. This chain uses TRBV10-3 with TRBJ2-2; D gene unclear. Germline V CDR1 and CDR2: ENHRY, SYGVKD. Trimming took 7 bases from V and 4 from J, leaving 10 bases between them. The CDR3 runs 13 residues. DNA for the CDR3: TGTGCCATCACAGCACGAGTCACCGGGGAGCTGTTTTTT. This gives the protein CAITARVTGELFF.

Only a few counts were recorded for this clone. V and J are TRBV4-2 and TRBJ2-3, with D perhaps TRBD2 (5 bases). The CDR3 covers 18 residues. V dropped 0 bases and J dropped 2 bases, with 18 bases sitting between them. Germline assignment: CDR1 LGHNA and CDR2 YNFKEQ. CDR3 loop: CASSQDPNSGAITDTQYF. The DNA for the CDR3 is TGTGCCAGCAGCCAAGATCCCAACAGCGGAGCAATCACAGATACGCAGTATTTT.

The chain has TRBV9 and TRBJ1-1; no clear D. The CDR3 contains 14 residues. Trimming left V 3 bases short and J 2 bases short, with 11 bases between. CDR1 SGDLS and CDR2 YYNGEE come from the germline V gene. The CDR3 nucleotides are TGTGCCAGCAGCGCCTGGACGGGAAACACTGAAGCTTTCTTT. It is translated as CASSAWTGNTEAFF.

The rearrangement joins TRBV7-2 to TRBJ2-2; D is unresolved. Germline CDR1 SGHTA, CDR2 FQGNSA. The V end lost 5 bases, the J end lost 0 bases, and 4 bases lay between the germline ends. The CDR3 has 13 residues. The CDR3 sequence: CASSLSNTGELFF. The CDR3 coding sequence is TGTGCCAGCAGCCTCTCGAACACCGGGGAGCTGTTTTTT.